The rows below give T cell receptor beta chains drawn from one sample of a study of blood T cell repertoires in COVID-19. Produced via immunoSEQ multiplex PCR; TCRdb's table is partial and in-frame only. The sample gives some 250,000 clones, approximately 82% of which show up once; about 15% is in the top ten. Sequenced sample: PBMCs or T cells enriched from blood (not recorded which). These receptors were collected from a middle-aged man who had recovered from COVID-19. CDR3s include the opening cysteine and the closing phenylalanine or tryptophan. A D gene is named only where the DNA matches it firmly. Rows may omit the clone size; those that give it use once, few, many or a size class.

V gene	J gene	clone size	D gene	CDR3 protein	CDR3 DNA
TRBV7-9	TRBJ2-2	-	TRBD1	CASSRPGTENTGELFF	TGTGCCAGCAGCCGACCCGGGACAGAGAACACCGGGGAGCTGTTTTTT
TRBV7-9	TRBJ1-1	-	-	CASSFRGGYTEAFF	TGTGCCAGCAGCTTCAGGGGCGGGTACACTGAAGCTTTCTTT
TRBV10-3	TRBJ1-5	once	-	CAISESGIRGGQPQHF	TGTGCCATCAGTGAGTCGGGTATAAGGGGGGGCCAGCCCCAGCATTTT
TRBV6-5	TRBJ2-3	-	-	CASSRFGGTDTQYF	TGTGCCAGCAGCCGCTTCGGAGGCACAGATACGCAGTATTTT
TRBV2	TRBJ2-1	-	-	CASSPIYNEQFF	TGTGCCAGCAGCCCCATTTACAATGAGCAGTTCTTC
TRBV5-6	TRBJ1-2	-	-	CASSLLRSGYTF	TGTGCCAGCAGCCTCCTTCGGAGCGGCTACACCTTC
TRBV6-5	TRBJ2-2	-	-	CASIPTLPNTGELFF	TGTGCCAGCATTCCTACTCTCCCAAACACCGGGGAGCTGTTTTTT
TRBV5-1	TRBJ1-2	-	TRBD1	CASSVTGGVGTSGNYGYTF	TGCGCCAGCAGCGTAACAGGGGGCGTGGGAACTTCGGGGAACTATGGCTACACCTTC
TRBV19	TRBJ2-5	-	TRBD2	CASSPGGGWKTQYF	TGTGCCAGTAGTCCCGGGGGGGGTTGGAAGACCCAGTACTTC
TRBV27	TRBJ2-6	-	-	CASSLSLSGANVLTF	TGTGCCAGCAGCCTCTCCCTCTCTGGGGCCAACGTCCTGACTTTC
TRBV5-1	TRBJ1-3	-	-	CASDTGHSNSGNTIYF	TGCGCCAGCGATACGGGACACTCAAACTCTGGAAACACCATATATTTT
TRBV7-9	TRBJ2-7	-	-	CASSLGSSYAPFYVYEQYF	TGTGCCAGCAGCTTAGGATCTTCGTATGCTCCTTTCTATGTCTACGAGCAGTACTTC
TRBV2	TRBJ2-3	-	TRBD2	CASSDSGGASDTQYF	TGTGCCAGCAGTGATAGCGGGGGGGCGTCAGATACGCAGTATTTT
TRBV5-6	TRBJ2-7	-	TRBD1	CASSFGSDRAYEQYF	TGTGCCAGCAGCTTTGGCTCAGACAGGGCCTACGAGCAGTACTTC
TRBV7-2	TRBJ2-1	once	TRBD2	CASSPPSGGVKEQFF	TGTGCCAGCAGCCCCCCAAGCGGGGGGGTTAAGGAGCAGTTCTTC
TRBV23-1	TRBJ1-6	-	-	CASSPRGEGSANSPLHF	TGCGCCAGCAGCCCAAGGGGGGAGGGATCAGCTAATTCACCCCTCCACTTT
TRBV27	TRBJ1-3	-	-	CASSLSAGASGNTIYF	TGTGCCAGCAGTTTATCAGCAGGGGCCTCTGGAAACACCATATATTTT
TRBV7-2	TRBJ2-3	-	-	CASSLRRTADTQYF	TGTGCCAGCAGCTTGCGCCGGACAGCAGATACGCAGTATTTT
TRBV20-1	TRBJ2-1	-	TRBD2	CSASLSGRSPGYNEQFF	TGCAGTGCTAGTCTTAGCGGGAGGTCCCCGGGCTACAATGAGCAGTTCTTC
TRBV7-2	TRBJ2-1	-	-	CASSLASGLYNEQFF	TGTGCCAGCAGCTTAGCTAGCGGTCTCTACAATGAGCAGTTCTTC
TRBV2	TRBJ1-2	-	-	CASTQGQLYGYTF	TGTGCCAGCACCCAAGGACAGCTTTATGGCTACACCTTC
TRBV5-1	TRBJ1-2	-	-	CASSILQGNYGYTF	TGCGCCAGCAGCATACTACAGGGTAACTATGGCTACACCTTC
TRBV7-2	TRBJ1-2	few	TRBD1	CASSLRQGSWYGYTF	TGTGCCAGCAGCTTGAGACAGGGGAGTTGGTATGGCTACACCTTC
TRBV7-2	TRBJ2-3	-	TRBD2	CASSLRAGGDTQYF	TGTGCCAGCAGCTTACGAGCGGGAGGGGATACGCAGTATTTT
TRBV4-2	TRBJ1-1	-	TRBD1	CASRGGQGANTEAFF	TGTGCCAGCAGGGGGGGGCAGGGGGCGAACACTGAAGCTTTCTTT
TRBV6-5	TRBJ2-7	-	-	CASRLGGTRTYEQYF	TGTGCCAGCAGATTGGGGGGGACAAGAACCTACGAGCAGTACTTC
TRBV28	TRBJ2-3	once	-	CASSSSGDSSTDTQYF	TGTGCCAGCAGTTCCTCGGGGGACTCTAGCACAGATACGCAGTATTTT
TRBV5-1	TRBJ2-3	-	-	CASNLGGGNTDTQYF	TGCGCCAGCAACCTGGGAGGGGGGAACACAGATACGCAGTATTTT
TRBV9	TRBJ2-1	few	-	CASSSQTRGSSYNEQFF	TGTGCCAGCAGCTCTCAGACTAGAGGGTCCTCCTACAATGAGCAGTTCTTC
TRBV5-1	TRBJ1-1	-	-	CASSSTDSLNTEAFF	TGCGCCAGCAGCTCCACGGACAGCTTGAACACTGAAGCTTTCTTT
TRBV6-5	TRBJ1-1	-	-	CASSNGNRAFF	TGTGCCAGCAGTAACGGGAACAGAGCTTTCTTT
TRBV27	TRBJ2-7	-	-	CASSSSLQGSYEQYF	TGTGCCAGCAGTTCTAGCCTTCAAGGCTCCTACGAGCAGTACTTC
TRBV5-1	TRBJ2-1	many	-	CASSLSPPEAGDNEQFF	TGCGCCAGCAGCTTATCCCCGCCGGAGGCAGGGGACAATGAGCAGTTCTTC
TRBV10-3	TRBJ1-2	many	-	CAITEIRGKSGYTF	TGTGCCATCACCGAGATAAGGGGTAAAAGTGGCTACACCTTC
TRBV18	TRBJ1-2	-	-	CASSEWGSYGYTF	TGTGCCAGCTCTGAGTGGGGCAGCTATGGCTACACCTTC
TRBV28	TRBJ1-6	-	-	CASNRLNSPLHF	TGTGCCAGCAACCGACTTAATTCACCCCTCCACTTT
TRBV5-8	TRBJ1-2	-	TRBD1	CASSRRTGEDGYTF	TGTGCCAGCAGCCGCCGGACAGGGGAGGATGGCTACACCTTC
TRBV15	TRBJ1-3	-	TRBD1	CATSRGDRVANTIYF	TGTGCCACCAGCAGAGGTGACAGGGTGGCAAACACCATATATTTT
TRBV7-2	TRBJ2-1	-	-	CASSLFGQSYNEQFF	TGTGCCAGCAGCTTATTTGGACAGTCCTACAATGAGCAGTTCTTC
TRBV7-3	TRBJ2-5	-	TRBD2	CASSPGGAGGRETQYF	TGTGCCAGCAGCCCTGGTGGGGCGGGGGGCAGGGAGACCCAGTACTTC
TRBV6-1	TRBJ2-2	-	-	CASSEVGGAMAGELFF	TGTGCCAGCAGTGAAGTAGGGGGGGCAATGGCCGGGGAGCTGTTTTTT
TRBV7-2	TRBJ1-2	-	-	CASSLSANYGYTF	TGTGCCAGCAGCTTATCAGCTAACTATGGCTACACCTTC
TRBV7-6	TRBJ2-5	-	-	CASSLEVAGGETQYF	TGTGCCAGCAGCTTAGAGGTCGCGGGTGGAGAGACCCAGTACTTC
TRBV12-5	TRBJ1-1	-	TRBD1	CASADTGANTEAFF	TGTGCTAGTGCCGACACAGGGGCGAACACTGAAGCTTTCTTT
TRBV19	TRBJ1-2	-	-	CASVRGYSYGYTF	TGTGCCAGTGTAAGGGGATATTCCTATGGCTACACCTTC
TRBV30	TRBJ1-1	-	-	CAWGDSAYTEAFF	TGTGCCTGGGGAGACAGTGCCTACACTGAAGCTTTCTTT